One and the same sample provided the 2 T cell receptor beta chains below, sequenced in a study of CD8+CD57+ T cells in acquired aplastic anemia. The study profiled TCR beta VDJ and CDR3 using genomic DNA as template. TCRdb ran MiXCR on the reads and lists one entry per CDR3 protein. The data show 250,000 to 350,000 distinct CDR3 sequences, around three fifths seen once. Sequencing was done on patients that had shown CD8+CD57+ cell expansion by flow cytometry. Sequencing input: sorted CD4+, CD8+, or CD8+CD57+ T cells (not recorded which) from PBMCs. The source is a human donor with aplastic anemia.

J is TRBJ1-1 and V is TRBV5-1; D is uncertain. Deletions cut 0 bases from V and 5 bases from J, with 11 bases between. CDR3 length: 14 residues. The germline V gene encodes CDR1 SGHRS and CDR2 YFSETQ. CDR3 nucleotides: TGCGCCAGCAGCTTGGTTCGGGGTTGGACTGAAGCTTTCTTT. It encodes CASSLVRGWTEAFF. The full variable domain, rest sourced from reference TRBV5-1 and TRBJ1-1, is KAGVTQTPRYLIKTRGQQVTLSCSPISGHRSVSWYQQTPGQGLQFLFEYFSETQRNKGNFPGRFSGRQFSNSRSEMNVSTLELGDSALYLCASSLVRGWTEAFFGQGTRLTVV.

The CDR3 region is CASRAGIYGYTF. CDR3 in DNA: TGTGCCAGTAGGGCAGGGATCTATGGCTACACCTTC. This chain uses TRBV19 with TRBJ1-2; a weak D match, TRBD1 (5 bases). Germline CDR1 and CDR2: LNHDA and SQIVND (reference sequence). V was trimmed by 6 bases and J by 4 bases, leaving 9 bases between them. CDR3 length: 12 amino acids.